This T cell receptor beta chain emerged from a study of blood T cell repertoires in COVID-19. Study as a whole: From the United States, Italy and Spain came samples of acute and convalescent COVID-19. PBMCs, B-cell-depleted T cells, or T cells provided the cDNA or gDNA that made up the material.

Original analysis: Researchers report that nucleated cell counts were estimated from reference gene primer amplification. Libraries were prepared by immunoSEQ multiplex PCR; TCRdb keeps only in-frame clonotypes and omits some of them. Clonal size and the V and J genes are those of that table, whereas D and trimming came from the DNA. This table holds tens of thousands of clones, 80% found once. This TCR was sampled from an elderly woman with active or convalescent COVID-19. The sequencing sample was made of peripheral blood.

CDR3 DNA: TGTGCCAGCAGGCCCCAGACAGGGGTGCGAGATGCAACTAATGAAAAACTGTTTTTT. Translated, it gives CASRPQTGVRDATNEKLFF. The chain recombines TRBV28 with TRBJ1-4; TRBD1 aligns across 8 bases. The CDR3 sequence is 19 residues long. CDR1 MDHEN and CDR2 SYDVKM come from the germline V gene. V gave up 6 bases and J gave up 0 bases; unmatched junction bases: 15.